This T cell receptor (beta chain) was identified in a study of HIV-infected children after antiretroviral therapy interruption. Turning to this clonotype: Its antigen is still unknown.

The germline V gene encodes CDR1 PRHDT and CDR2 FYEKMQ (reference sequence). This CDR3 has 15 amino acids. Trimming cost V 1 base and J 5 bases; bases outside gene matches: 5. RNA-based 3' RACE libraries used unique molecular identifiers. From the 3' RACE reads, TCRdb called clonotypes with MiXCR, one entry per CDR3 protein. The sample holds about 40,000 distinct CDR3 sequences, just over 6.5% seen once. Documented treatment: PENTA 11 planned treatment interruption arm or continuous ART arm. Sorting from thawed PBMCs isolated naive CD4+ CD45RA+ CD45RO- T cells. The study's findings and limits: After treatment interruption started, naive CD4+ CDR3 overlap across time points dropped.

The sample consisted of CD45RA+ CD4+ T cells from PBMCs, pooled from several time points, taken from a donor given antiretroviral therapy, either interrupted or continuous. Sample subset: naive CD4+ CD45RA+ CD45RO- T cells. The genes are TRBV13 and TRBJ2-1; TRBD2 matches at 7 bases. This receptor was taken from a pool of human donors with HIV. The CDR3 sequence: CASSLVWGGDNEQFF. CDR3 nucleotide sequence: TGTGCCAGCAGCTTAGTCTGGGGGGGGGACAATGAGCAGTTCTTC.